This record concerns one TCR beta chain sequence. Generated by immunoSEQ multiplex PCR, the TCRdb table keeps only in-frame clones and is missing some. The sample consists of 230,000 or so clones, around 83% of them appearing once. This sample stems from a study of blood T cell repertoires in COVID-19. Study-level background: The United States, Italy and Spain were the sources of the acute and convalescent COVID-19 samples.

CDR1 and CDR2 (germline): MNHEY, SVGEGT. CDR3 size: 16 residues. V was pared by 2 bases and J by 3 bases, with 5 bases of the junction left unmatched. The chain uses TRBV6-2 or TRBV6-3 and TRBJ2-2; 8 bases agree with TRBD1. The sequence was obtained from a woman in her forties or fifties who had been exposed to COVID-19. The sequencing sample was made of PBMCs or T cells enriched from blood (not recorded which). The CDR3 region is CASSYHGQGDTGELFF. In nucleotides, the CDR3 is TGTGCCAGCAGTTACCACGGACAGGGCGACACCGGGGAGCTGTTTTTT.